The 12 T cell receptor beta chains below were found in one sample sequenced in a study of T-cell reconstitution after alpha-beta-depleted transplantation in children. The TCRbeta library incorporated unique molecular identifiers. TCRdb fed the PCR reads into MiXCR, producing one record per CDR3 protein. The sample lists 400,000 to 500,000 distinct CDR3 sequences, about a tenth occurring once. The sequenced sample was PBMCs from the stem cell graft donor, obtained from the stem cell graft. These receptors all come from a human donor who donated a stem cell graft to a child with acute myeloid leukemia.

This clonotype was counted ten times or more. This sequence joins TRBV7-9 and TRBJ2-1; D gene ambiguous. The V gene lost 2 bases and the J gene lost 0 bases, with 5 bases spanning the gap. The CDR3 is 14 amino acids. Germline V gene lookup returns CDR1 SEHNR and CDR2 FQNEAQ (reference sequence). The CDR3, as DNA: TGTGCCAGCAGCTTACAGGACTCCTACAATGAGCAGTTCTTC. It encodes CASSLQDSYNEQFF.

This chain uses TRBV7-8 with TRBJ2-3; unclear D gene. V lost 6 bases and J lost 0, with 13 bases in between. There are 15 residues in the CDR3. Germline V gene data show CDR1 as SGHVS and CDR2 as FQNEAQ. CDR3 sequence reads: CASRRTLSSTDTQYF. The DNA of the CDR3 is TGTGCCAGCAGGCGCACATTGTCTAGCACAGATACGCAGTATTTT.

This clonotype has only a few counts. This chain joins TRBV5-8 and TRBJ2-2, with TRBD1 matching over 7 bases. This CDR3 spans 15 amino acids. Unmatched junction bases numbered 8, after V lost 4 bases and J lost 5 bases. Germline values: CDR1 SGHTS, CDR2 YDEGEE. DNA of the CDR3: TGTGCCAGCAGCGCCACAGGGGCCCGGACCGGGGAGCTGTTTTTT. Its protein product is CASSATGARTGELFF.

This sequence joins TRBV12-3 or TRBV12-4 and TRBJ2-7; 10 bases align to TRBD1. V lost 6 bases to trimming and J lost 2 bases; unmatched junction nucleotides: 7. CDR3 length: 15 residues. CDR3 nucleotide sequence: TGTGCCAGCAGCCGGGGACAGGGGACTGCCTACGAGCAGTACGTC. It codes for CASSRGQGTAYEQYV.

The rearrangement links TRBV7-8 to TRBJ2-1; tentative D call: TRBD2 (5 bases). The germline CDR1 and CDR2 sequences are SGHVS and FQNEAQ. The germline V and J ends were trimmed by 5 bases and 12 bases, with 14 bases remaining between them. The CDR3 sequence is 12 residues long. CDR3 loop: CASSAEKSGQFF. CDR3 nucleotide sequence: TGTGCCAGCAGCGCAGAAAAGAGCGGGCAGTTCTTC.

This clonotype came up many times. V usage is TRBV4-1 and J usage is TRBJ2-5; D not resolved. The CDR3 has 16 amino acids. CDR1 is MGHRA and CDR2 is YSYEKL in the germline V gene. V was trimmed by 0 bases and J by 4 bases, leaving 15 bases between them. CDR3 region: CASSQDDGPSGETQYF. The CDR3 DNA follows: TGCGCCAGCAGCCAAGATGATGGACCCTCCGGAGAGACCCAGTACTTC.

CDR3 bases: TGCAGTGCTAGCCAGGACCACCAGCCCCAGCATTTT. Translation: CSASQDHQPQHF. The chain has TRBV20-1 and TRBJ1-5; D gene uncertain. V lost 3 bases to trimming and J lost 7 bases, with 10 bases between them. There are 12 residues in the CDR3. Germline assignment: CDR1 DFQATT and CDR2 SNEGSKA (reference sequence).

This clonotype was counted between two and nine times. The genes are TRBV11-3 and TRBJ2-1, with D perhaps matching TRBD2 (5 bases). Trimming took 5 bases from V and 3 from J, leaving 14 bases between them. The CDR3 is made up of 15 amino acids. Germline CDR1 and CDR2: SGHNT and YENEEA. The CDR3 reads CASSPRGSLYNEQFF. In DNA form, the CDR3 reads TGTGCCAGCAGCCCCCGGGGTAGCCTCTACAATGAGCAGTTCTTC.

This clonotype was counted a few times. The chain combines TRBV3-1 with TRBJ2-7; D gene ambiguous. Germline loops: CDR1 LGHDT, CDR2 YNNKEL (reference sequence). This CDR3 spans 11 amino acids. Trimming removed 0 bases at V and 5 bases at J, with 2 bases between. The CDR3 spells CASSQDHEQYF. The CDR3 bases are TGTGCCAGCAGCCAAGACCACGAGCAGTACTTC.

The chain uses TRBV2 and TRBJ2-7, with D unclear. Germline V lookup: CDR1 SNHLY, CDR2 FYNNEI. Between the trimmed V and J ends, which lost 1 base and 6 bases, there was a span of 4 bases. The CDR3 is 11 residues long. The CDR3 region is CASSEGREQYF. CDR3 bases: TGTGCCAGCAGTGAAGGACGCGAGCAGTACTTC.

This clonotype has just a few counts. This rearrangement joins TRBV5-1 to TRBJ2-1; perhaps D is TRBD1 or TRBD2 (5 bases each). The ends were cut back, 1 base at V and 4 bases at J, with 21 bases in the middle. Germline CDR1 and CDR2: SGHRS and YFSETQ. The CDR3 consists of 18 residues. The CDR3: CASSLRGAVVGSYNEQFF. CDR3 DNA sequence: TGCGCCAGCAGCTTGAGAGGGGCGGTGGTAGGATCTTACAATGAGCAGTTCTTC.

This clonotype occurred many times. In nucleotides, the CDR3 is TGCGCCAGCAGCCGCCAACCGAGACTCGACAATGAGCAGTTCTTC. This gives the protein CASSRQPRLDNEQFF. This chain joins TRBV4-3 and TRBJ2-1; unclear D gene. The CDR3 spans 15 residues. CDR1 and CDR2 (germline): LGHNA, YSLEER. V lost 4 bases and J lost 5, with 15 bases in between.